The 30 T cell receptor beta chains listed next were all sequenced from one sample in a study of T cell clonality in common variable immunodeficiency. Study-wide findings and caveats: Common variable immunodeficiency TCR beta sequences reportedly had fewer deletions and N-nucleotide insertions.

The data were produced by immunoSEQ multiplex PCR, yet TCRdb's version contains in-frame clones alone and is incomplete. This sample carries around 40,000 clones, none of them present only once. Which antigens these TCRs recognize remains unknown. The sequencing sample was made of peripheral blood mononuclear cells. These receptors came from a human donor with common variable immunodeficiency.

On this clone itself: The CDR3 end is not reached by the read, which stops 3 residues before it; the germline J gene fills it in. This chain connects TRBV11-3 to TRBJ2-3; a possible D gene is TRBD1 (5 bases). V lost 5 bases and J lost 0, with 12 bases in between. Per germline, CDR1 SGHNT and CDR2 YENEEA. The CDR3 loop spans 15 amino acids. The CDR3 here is CASSPRAGSTDTQYF. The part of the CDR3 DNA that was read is TGTGCCAGCAGCCCCAGGGCTGGGAGCACAGATACG.

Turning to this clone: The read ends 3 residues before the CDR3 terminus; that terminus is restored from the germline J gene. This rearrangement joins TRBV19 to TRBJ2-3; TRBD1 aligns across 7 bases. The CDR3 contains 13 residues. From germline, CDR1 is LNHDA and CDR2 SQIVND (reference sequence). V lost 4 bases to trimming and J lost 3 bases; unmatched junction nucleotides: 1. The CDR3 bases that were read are TGTGCCAGTAGTACGACAGGGACAGATACG. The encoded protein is CASSTTGTDT. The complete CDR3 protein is CASSTTGTDTQYF.

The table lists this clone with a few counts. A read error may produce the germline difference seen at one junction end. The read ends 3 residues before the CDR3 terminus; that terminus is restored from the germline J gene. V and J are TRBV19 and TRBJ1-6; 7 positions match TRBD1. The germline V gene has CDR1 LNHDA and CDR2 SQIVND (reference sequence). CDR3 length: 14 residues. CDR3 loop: CASSVDTGDSPLHF. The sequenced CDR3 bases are TGTGCCAGTAGTGTAGATACAGGGGATTCACCC. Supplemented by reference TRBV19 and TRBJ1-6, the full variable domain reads DGGITQSPKYLFRKEGQNVTLSCEQNLNHDAMYWYRQDPGQGLRLIYYSQIVNDFQKGDIAEGYSVSREKKESFPLTVTSAQKNPTAFYLCASSVDTGDSPLHFGNGTRLTVT.

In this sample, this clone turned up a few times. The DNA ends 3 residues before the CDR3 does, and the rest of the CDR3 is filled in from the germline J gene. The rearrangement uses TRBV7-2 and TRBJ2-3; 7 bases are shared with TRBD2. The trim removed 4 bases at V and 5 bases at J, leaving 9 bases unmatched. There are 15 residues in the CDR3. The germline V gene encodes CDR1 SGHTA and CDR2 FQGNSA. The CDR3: CASSSGSGPLDTQYF. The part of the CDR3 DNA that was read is TGTGCCAGCAGCTCTGGTAGCGGGCCCCTAGATACG.

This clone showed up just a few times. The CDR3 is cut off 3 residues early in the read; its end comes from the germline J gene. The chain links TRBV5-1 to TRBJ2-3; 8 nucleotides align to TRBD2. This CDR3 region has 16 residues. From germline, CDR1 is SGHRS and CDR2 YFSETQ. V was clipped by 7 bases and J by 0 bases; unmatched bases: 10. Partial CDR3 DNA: TGCGCCAGCGGAGCGGGAGTGCCCACGAGCACAGATACG. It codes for CASGAGVPTSTDT. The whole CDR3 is CASGAGVPTSTDTQYF.

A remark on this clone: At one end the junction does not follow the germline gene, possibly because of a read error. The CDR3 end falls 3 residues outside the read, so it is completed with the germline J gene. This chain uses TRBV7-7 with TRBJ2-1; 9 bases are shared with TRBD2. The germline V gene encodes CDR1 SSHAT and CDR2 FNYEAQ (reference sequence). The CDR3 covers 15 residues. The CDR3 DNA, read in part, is TGTGCTAGCAGTCCCGGGACTAGCAACTACAATGAG. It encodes CASSPGTSNYNE. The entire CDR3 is CASSPGTSNYNEQFF.

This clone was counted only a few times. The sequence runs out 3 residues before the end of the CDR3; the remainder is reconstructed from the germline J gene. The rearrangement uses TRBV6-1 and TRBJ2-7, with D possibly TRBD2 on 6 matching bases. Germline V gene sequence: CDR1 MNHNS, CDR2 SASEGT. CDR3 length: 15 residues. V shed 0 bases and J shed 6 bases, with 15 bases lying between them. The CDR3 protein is CASSEAGLPYSEQYF. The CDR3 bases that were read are TGTGCCAGCAGTGAAGCCGGACTACCATACTCCGAG.

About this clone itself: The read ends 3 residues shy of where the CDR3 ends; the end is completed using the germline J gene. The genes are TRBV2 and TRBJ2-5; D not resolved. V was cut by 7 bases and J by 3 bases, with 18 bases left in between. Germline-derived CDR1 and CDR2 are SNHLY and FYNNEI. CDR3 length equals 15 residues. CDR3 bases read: TGTGCCAGCAACGAAGAGGCACGAACGAAAGAGACC. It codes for CASNEEARTKET. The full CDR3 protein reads CASNEEARTKETQYF.

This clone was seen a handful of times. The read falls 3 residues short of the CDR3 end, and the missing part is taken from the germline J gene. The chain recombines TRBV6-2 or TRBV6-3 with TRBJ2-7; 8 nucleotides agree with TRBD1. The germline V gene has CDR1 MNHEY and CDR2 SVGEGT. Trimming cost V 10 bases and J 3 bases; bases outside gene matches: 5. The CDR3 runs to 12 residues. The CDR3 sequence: CATRQGFYEQYF. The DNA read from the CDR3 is TGTGCCACCCGACAGGGGTTCTACGAG.

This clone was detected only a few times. The CDR3 bases that were read are TGTGCCAGCATCTCGCGGGCGGAGACC. Translating gives CASISRAET. The whole CDR3 sequence is CASISRAETQYF. The chain links TRBV6-2 or TRBV6-3 to TRBJ2-5, with D possibly matching TRBD2 (5 bases). The CDR3 end falls 3 residues outside the read, so it is completed with the germline J gene. CDR1 and CDR2 from the germline V gene are MNHEY and SVGEGT. The CDR3 runs to 12 residues. V dropped 7 bases and J dropped 5 bases, with 11 bases sitting between them.

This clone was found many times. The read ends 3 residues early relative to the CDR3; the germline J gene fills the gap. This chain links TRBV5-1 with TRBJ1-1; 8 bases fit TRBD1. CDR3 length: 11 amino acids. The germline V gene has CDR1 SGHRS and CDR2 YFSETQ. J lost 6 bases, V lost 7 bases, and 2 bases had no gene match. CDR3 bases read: TGCGCCAGCGCCAGGGGGCCTGAA. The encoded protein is CASARGPE. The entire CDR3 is CASARGPEAFF. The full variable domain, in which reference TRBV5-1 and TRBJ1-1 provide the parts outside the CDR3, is KAGVTQTPRYLIKTRGQQVTLSCSPISGHRSVSWYQQTPGQGLQFLFEYFSETQRNKGNFPGRFSGRQFSNSRSEMNVSTLELGDSALYLCASARGPEAFFGQGTRLTVV.

CDR3 bases read: TGTGCCAGCAGCTTAGGGACAGCTAATAATTCACCC. Amino acids: CASSLGTANNSP. The CDR3 in its entirety is CASSLGTANNSPLHF. This chain uses TRBV7-2 with TRBJ1-6; D might be TRBD1 (6 bases). Coverage ceases 3 residues before the CDR3 finishes, and the germline J gene fills in the end. Germline lookup yields CDR1 SGHTA and CDR2 FQGNSA. V lost 1 base, J lost 5 bases, and 9 bases lay in between. CDR3 size: 15 residues. Full variable domain (missing parts from reference TRBV7-2 and TRBJ1-6): GAGVSQSPSNKVTEKGKDVELRCDPISGHTALYWYRQSLGQGLEFLIYFQGNSAPDKSGLPSDRFSAERTGGSVSTLTIQRTQQEDSAVYLCASSLGTANNSPLHFGNGTRLTVT.

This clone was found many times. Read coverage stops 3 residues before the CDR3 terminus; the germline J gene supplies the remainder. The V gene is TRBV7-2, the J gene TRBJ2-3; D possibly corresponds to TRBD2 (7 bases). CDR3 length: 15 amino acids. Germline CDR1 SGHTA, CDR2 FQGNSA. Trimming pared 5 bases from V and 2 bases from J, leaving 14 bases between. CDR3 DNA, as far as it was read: TGTGCCAGCAGCGGACTGGCGGGGGCCACAGATACG. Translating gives CASSGLAGATDT. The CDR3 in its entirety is CASSGLAGATDTQYF.

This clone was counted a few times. The CDR3 is CASSELAGGTSTDTQYF. The CDR3 bases that were read are TGTGCCAGCAGTGAACTAGCGGGGGGTACTAGCACAGATACG. The chain joins TRBV2 to TRBJ2-3, with TRBD2 matching 11 bases. The CDR3 goes on 3 residues after the read ends, and that part is filled in from the germline J gene. The length of the CDR3 is 17 residues. The trim removed 2 bases at V and 0 bases at J, leaving 4 bases unmatched. Germline V lookup: CDR1 SNHLY, CDR2 FYNNEI.

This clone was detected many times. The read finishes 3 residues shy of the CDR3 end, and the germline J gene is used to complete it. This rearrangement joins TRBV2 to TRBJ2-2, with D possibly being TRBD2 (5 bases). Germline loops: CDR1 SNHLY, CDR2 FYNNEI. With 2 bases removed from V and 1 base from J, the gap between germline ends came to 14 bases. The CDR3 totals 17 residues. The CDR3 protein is CASSEKRQILNTGELFF. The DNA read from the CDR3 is TGTGCCAGCAGTGAAAAGCGGCAGATCCTGAACACCGGGGAG. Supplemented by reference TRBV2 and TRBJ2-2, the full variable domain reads EPEVTQTPSHQVTQMGQEVILRCVPISNHLYFYWYRQILGQKVEFLVSFYNNEISEKSEIFDDQFSVERPDGSNFTLKIRSTKLEDSAMYFCASSEKRQILNTGELFFGEGSRLTVL.

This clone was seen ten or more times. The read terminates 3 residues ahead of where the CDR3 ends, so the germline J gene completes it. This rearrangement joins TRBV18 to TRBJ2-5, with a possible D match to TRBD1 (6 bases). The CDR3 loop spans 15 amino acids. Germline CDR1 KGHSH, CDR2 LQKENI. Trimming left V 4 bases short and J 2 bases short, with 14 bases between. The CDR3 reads CASSLNQGPQETQYF. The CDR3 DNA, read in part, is TGTGCCAGCTCACTTAACCAGGGGCCTCAAGAGACC.

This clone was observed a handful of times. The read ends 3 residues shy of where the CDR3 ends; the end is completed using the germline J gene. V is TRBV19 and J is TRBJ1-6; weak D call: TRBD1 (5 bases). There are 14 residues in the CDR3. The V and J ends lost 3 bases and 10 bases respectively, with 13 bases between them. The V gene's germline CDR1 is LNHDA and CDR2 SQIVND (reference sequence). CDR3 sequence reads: CASSISRGESPLHF. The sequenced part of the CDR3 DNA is TGTGCCAGTAGTATCAGTAGGGGTGAGTCACCC.

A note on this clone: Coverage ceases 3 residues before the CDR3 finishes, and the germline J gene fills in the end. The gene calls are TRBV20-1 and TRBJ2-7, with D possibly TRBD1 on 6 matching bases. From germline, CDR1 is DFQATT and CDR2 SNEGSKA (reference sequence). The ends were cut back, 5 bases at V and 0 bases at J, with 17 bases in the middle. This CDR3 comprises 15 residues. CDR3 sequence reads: CSAAALDRNSYEQYF. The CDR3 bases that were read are TGCAGTGCTGCTGCCCTCGACAGGAACTCCTACGAG.

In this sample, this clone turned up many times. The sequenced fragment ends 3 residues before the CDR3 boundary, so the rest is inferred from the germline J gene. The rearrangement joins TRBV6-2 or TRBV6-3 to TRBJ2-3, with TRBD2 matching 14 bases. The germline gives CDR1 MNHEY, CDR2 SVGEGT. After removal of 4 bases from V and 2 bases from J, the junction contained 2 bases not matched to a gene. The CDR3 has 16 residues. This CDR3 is CASSWGLAGDTDTQYF. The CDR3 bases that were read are TGTGCCAGCAGTTGGGGACTAGCGGGAGACACAGATACG.

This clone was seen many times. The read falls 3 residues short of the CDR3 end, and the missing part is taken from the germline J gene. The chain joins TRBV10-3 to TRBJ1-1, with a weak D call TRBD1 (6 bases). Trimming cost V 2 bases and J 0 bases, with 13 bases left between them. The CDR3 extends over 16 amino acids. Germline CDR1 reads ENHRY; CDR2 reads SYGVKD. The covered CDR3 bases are TGTGCCATCAGTGAGGCCAGGGGATATTTGAACACTGAA. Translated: CAISEARGYLNTE. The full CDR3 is CAISEARGYLNTEAFF.

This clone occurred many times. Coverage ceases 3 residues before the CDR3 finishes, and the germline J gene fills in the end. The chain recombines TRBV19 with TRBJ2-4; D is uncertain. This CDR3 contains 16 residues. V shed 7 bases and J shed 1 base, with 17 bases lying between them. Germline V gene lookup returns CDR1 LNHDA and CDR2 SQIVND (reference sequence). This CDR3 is CASTRGSPGAKNIQYF. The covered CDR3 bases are TGTGCCAGTACCCGAGGATCCCCGGGTGCCAAAAACATT.

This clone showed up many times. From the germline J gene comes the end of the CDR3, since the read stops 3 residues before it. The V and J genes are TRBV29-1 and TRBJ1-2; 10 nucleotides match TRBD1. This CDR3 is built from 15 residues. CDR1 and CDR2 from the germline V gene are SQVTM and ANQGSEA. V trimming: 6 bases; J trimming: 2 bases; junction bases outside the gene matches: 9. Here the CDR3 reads CSVVGWTGGNYGYTF. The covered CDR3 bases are TGCAGCGTCGTCGGATGGACAGGGGGGAACTATGGC.

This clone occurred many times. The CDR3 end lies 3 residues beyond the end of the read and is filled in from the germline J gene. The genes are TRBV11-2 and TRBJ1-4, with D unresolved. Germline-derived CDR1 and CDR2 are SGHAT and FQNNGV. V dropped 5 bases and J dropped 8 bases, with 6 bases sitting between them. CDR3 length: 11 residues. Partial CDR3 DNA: TGTGCCAGCAGCCGGTGGGAAAAA. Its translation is CASSRWEK. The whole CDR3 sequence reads CASSRWEKLFF.

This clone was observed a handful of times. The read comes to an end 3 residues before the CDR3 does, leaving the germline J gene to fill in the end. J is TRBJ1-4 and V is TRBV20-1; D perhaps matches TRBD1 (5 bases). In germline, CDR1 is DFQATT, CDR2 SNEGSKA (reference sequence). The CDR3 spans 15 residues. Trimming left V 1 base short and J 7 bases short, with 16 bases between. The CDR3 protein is CSARARQTGGEKLFF. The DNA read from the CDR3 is TGCAGTGCTAGAGCCCGCCAAACAGGAGGTGAAAAA.

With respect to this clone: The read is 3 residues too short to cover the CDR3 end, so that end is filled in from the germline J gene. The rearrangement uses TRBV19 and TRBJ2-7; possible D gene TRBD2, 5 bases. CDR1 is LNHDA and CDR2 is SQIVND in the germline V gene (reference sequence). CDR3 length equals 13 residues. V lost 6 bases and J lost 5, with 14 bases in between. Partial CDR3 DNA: TGTGCCAGTAGCCTGAACCTAGCTCACGAG. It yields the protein CASSLNLAHE. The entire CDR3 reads CASSLNLAHEQYF.

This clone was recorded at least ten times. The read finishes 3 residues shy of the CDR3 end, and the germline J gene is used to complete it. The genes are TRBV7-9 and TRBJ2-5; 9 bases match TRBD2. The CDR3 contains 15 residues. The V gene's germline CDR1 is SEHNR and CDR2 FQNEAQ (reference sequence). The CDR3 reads CASSSTSGSLDTQYF. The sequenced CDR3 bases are TGTGCCAGCAGCTCGACTAGCGGCTCGCTGGACACC.

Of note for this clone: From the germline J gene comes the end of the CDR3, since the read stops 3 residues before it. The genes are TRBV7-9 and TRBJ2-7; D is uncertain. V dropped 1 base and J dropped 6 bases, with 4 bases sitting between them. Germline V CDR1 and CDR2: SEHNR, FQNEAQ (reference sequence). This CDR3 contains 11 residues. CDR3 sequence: CASSLGLEQYF. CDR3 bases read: TGTGCCAGCAGCTTAGGACTCGAG.

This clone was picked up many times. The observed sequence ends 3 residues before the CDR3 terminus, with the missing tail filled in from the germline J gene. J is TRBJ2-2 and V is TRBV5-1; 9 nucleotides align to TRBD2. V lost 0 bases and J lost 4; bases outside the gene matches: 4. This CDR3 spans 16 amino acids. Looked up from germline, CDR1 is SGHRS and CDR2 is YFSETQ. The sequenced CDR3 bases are TGCGCCAGCAGCTTGGGGTCTAGCGGGGCCACCGGGGAG. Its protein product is CASSLGSSGATGE. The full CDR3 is CASSLGSSGATGELFF.

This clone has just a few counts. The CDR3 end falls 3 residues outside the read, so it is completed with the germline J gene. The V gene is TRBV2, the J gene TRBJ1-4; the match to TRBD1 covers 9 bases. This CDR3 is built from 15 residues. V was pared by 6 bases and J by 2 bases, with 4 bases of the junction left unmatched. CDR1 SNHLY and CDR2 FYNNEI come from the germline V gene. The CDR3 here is CASRSQGATNEKLFF. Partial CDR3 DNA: TGTGCCAGCAGATCACAGGGGGCGACTAATGAAAAA.

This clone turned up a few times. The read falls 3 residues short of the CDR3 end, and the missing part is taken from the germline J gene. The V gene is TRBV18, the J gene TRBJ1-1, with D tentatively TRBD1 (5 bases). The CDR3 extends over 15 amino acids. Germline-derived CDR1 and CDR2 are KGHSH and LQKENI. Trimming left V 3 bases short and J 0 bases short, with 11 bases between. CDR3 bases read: TGTGCCAGCTCACCCGCTGGGGCAGTGAACACTGAA. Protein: CASSPAGAVNTE. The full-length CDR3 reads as CASSPAGAVNTEAFF.